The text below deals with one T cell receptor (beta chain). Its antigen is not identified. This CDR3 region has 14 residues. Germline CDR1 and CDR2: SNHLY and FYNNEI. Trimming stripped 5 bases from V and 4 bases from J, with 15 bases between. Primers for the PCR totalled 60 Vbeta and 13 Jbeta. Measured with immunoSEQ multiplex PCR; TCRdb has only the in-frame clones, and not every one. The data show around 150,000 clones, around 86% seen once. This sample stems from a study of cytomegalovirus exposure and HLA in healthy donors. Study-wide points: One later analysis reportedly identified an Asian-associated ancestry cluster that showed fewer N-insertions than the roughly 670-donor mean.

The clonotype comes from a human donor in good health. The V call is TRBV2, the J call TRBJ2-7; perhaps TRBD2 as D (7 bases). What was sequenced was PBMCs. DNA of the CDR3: TGTGCCAGCAGTTGGGGGGGCGCTAGTTACGAGCAGTACTTC. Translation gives CASSWGGASYEQYF.